Listed here are 26 T cell receptor beta chains from one sample, sequenced in a study of shared clonotypes between healthy human individuals. The method was immunoSEQ multiplex PCR; TCRdb's version includes in-frame clones alone and lacks a portion of them. This sample has about 1.1 million clones, with approximately 80% found just once. Sequencing input: memory CD4+ T cells from PBMCs. The subset is: CD45RA-negative fraction. Receptors originate from a young man in good health. Some clones in this sample may be carry-over from other donors' samples.

The chain links TRBV4-3 to TRBJ2-2; TRBD1 matches 9 bases. The V and J ends lost 4 bases and 6 bases, in that order; junction bases with no gene match: 6. The germline V gene encodes CDR1 LGHNA and CDR2 YSLEER. The CDR3 loop spans 15 amino acids. Here the CDR3 DNA reads TGCGCCAGCAGCCTGGGGACAGGGCATGCCGGGGAGCTGTTTTTT. Translated: CASSLGTGHAGELFF.

This clone was found once. V usage is TRBV10-1 and J usage is TRBJ2-7; D perhaps matches TRBD1 (8 bases). The CDR3 has 13 amino acids. V shed 10 bases and J shed 7 bases, with 20 bases lying between them. Germline-derived CDR1 and CDR2 are WNHNN and SYGVQD (reference sequence). CDR3 in amino acids: CATSTYRGGEQYF. The CDR3 nucleotides read TGCGCCACCTCCACATACAGGGGGGGAGAGCAGTACTTC.

The V call is TRBV18, the J call TRBJ1-1; D unclear. Germline V gene lookup returns CDR1 KGHSH and CDR2 LQKENI. The CDR3 consists of 14 residues. The V and J ends lost 3 bases and 1 base respectively, with 9 bases between them. CDR3 nucleotide sequence: TGTGCCAGCTCACCGCTCACAACGAACACTGAAGCTTTCTTT. This sequence encodes CASSPLTTNTEAFF.

This clone was counted between two and nine times. The chain links TRBV28 to TRBJ2-3, with 9 bases lining up with TRBD1. With 4 bases clipped from V and 1 base from J, the junction kept 6 bases outside the gene matches. CDR1 and CDR2 (germline): MDHEN, SYDVKM. The CDR3 is 16 residues long. For the CDR3, the DNA is TGTGCCAGCAGTTCACAGGGGGCGAGGGGCACAGATACGCAGTATTTT. This encodes CASSSQGARGTDTQYF.

This clone came up a few times. The chain uses TRBV28 and TRBJ1-1, with D unresolved. Germline values: CDR1 MDHEN, CDR2 SYDVKM. Trimming took 8 bases from V and 0 from J, leaving 13 bases between them. The CDR3 loop spans 14 amino acids. The CDR3 DNA reads as TGTGCCAGCGACCTGGGAGACATGAACACTGAAGCTTTCTTT. This encodes CASDLGDMNTEAFF. Full variable domain (outside the CDR3, taken from reference TRBV28 and TRBJ1-1): DVKVTQSSRYLVKRTGEKVFLECVQDMDHENMFWYRQDPGLGLRLIYFSYDVKMKEKGDIPEGYSVSREKKERFSLILESASTNQTSMYLCASDLGDMNTEAFFGQGTRLTVV.

This chain connects TRBV14 to TRBJ2-2; 9 nucleotides line up with TRBD2. V lost 5 bases and J lost 5; bases outside the gene matches: 6. Germline V gene data show CDR1 as SGHDN and CDR2 as FVKESK. There are 15 residues in the CDR3. The CDR3 region is CASSDAGGGTGELFF. The DNA of the CDR3 is TGTGCCAGCAGCGATGCGGGAGGGGGAACCGGGGAGCTGTTTTTT.

A word on this clone: This specimen includes other DNA sequences encoding the same CDR3. The chain joins TRBV19 to TRBJ1-5; D is ambiguous. Germline V CDR1 and CDR2: LNHDA, SQIVND (reference sequence). CDR3 length: 12 amino acids. V gave up 3 bases and J gave up 5 bases, with 5 bases separating them. The CDR3 nucleotides read TGTGCCAGTAGTATCCTGGATCAGCCCCAGCATTTT. This sequence encodes CASSILDQPQHF.

This clone appeared a few times. The gene calls are TRBV29-1 and TRBJ2-1; 12 bases agree with TRBD2. Germline CDR1 reads SQVTM; CDR2 reads ANQGSEA. There are 12 residues in the CDR3. CDR3 in amino acids: CTGTSGYNEQFF. In nucleotides, the CDR3 is TGCACCGGGACTAGCGGGTACAATGAGCAGTTCTTC.

V and J are TRBV4-2 and TRBJ2-7; 8 bases are a match to TRBD2. The J segment lost 4 bases and the V segment lost 0 bases, leaving 17 bases of the junction unmatched. The CDR3 sequence is 19 residues long. Germline values: CDR1 LGHNA, CDR2 YNFKEQ. DNA for the CDR3: TGTGCCAGCAGCCAAGATGATCCCCTAGGCGGGAGGAACGTTTACGAGCAGTACTTC. It codes for CASSQDDPLGGRNVYEQYF.

V and J are TRBV7-6 and TRBJ1-4, with 9 bases lining up with TRBD1. The CDR3 runs to 15 residues. Germline CDR1 and CDR2: SGHVS and FNYEAQ. J lost 7 bases, V lost 5 bases, and 8 bases had no gene match. CDR3 DNA: TGTGCCAGCAGCCCACAGGGGGCTGTGGCTGAAAAACTGTTTTTT. It codes for CASSPQGAVAEKLFF.

V usage is TRBV29-1 and J usage is TRBJ2-5; 7 bases fit TRBD1. Germline loops: CDR1 SQVTM, CDR2 ANQGSEA. V was clipped by 7 bases and J by 4 bases; unmatched bases: 9. The CDR3 contains 13 residues. CDR3 nucleotide sequence: TGCAGCGCCAGGGGACAGATGAGAGAGACCCAGTACTTC. As protein: CSARGQMRETQYF.

The genes are TRBV19 and TRBJ2-4, with a possible D match to TRBD1 (5 bases). The V end was cut by 5 bases, the J end by 6 bases, with 11 bases between. The CDR3 contains 13 residues. Germline-derived CDR1 and CDR2 are LNHDA and SQIVND (reference sequence). The CDR3 DNA is TGTGCCAGTAGTTCAGGGCTCACAAACATTCAGTACTTC. It yields the protein CASSSGLTNIQYF.

A remark on this clone: Within the sample, other DNA sequences also encode this same CDR3. The rearrangement joins TRBV28 to TRBJ1-4; D unclear. CDR1 MDHEN and CDR2 SYDVKM come from the germline V gene. V was trimmed by 3 bases and J by 5 bases, leaving 4 bases between them. The CDR3 runs to 12 residues. CDR3 bases: TGTGCCAGCAGTTTTTTGAATGAAAAACTGTTTTTT. It yields the protein CASSFLNEKLFF.

This chain uses TRBV7-9 with TRBJ2-3; TRBD1 matches at 9 bases. V lost 2 bases and J lost 2; bases outside the gene matches: 8. This CDR3 comprises 17 residues. The germline gives CDR1 SEHNR, CDR2 FQNEAQ (reference sequence). The CDR3 loop reads CASSLFGTGNPTDTQYF. CDR3 sequence (DNA): TGTGCCAGCAGCTTATTCGGGACAGGGAATCCCACAGATACGCAGTATTTT.

Notes on this clone: Being one base from a much bigger clone, this may be a read error. V gene TRBV5-6 combines with J gene TRBJ2-2; no clear D. The CDR3 is 12 residues long. V shed 1 base and J shed 4 bases, with 2 bases lying between them. Germline V gene lookup returns CDR1 SGHDT and CDR2 YYEEEE. The CDR3 nucleotides are TGTGCCAGCAGCTTGACCACCGGGGAGCTGTTTTTT. It translates to CASSLTTGELFF.

This chain uses TRBV10-1 with TRBJ1-5; no definite D call. Germline-derived CDR1 and CDR2 are WNHNN and SYGVQD (reference sequence). There are 13 residues in the CDR3. The V and J ends lost 6 bases and 7 bases respectively, with 13 bases between them. CDR3 sequence: CASSPPATQPQHF. The CDR3 DNA is TGCGCCAGCAGCCCCCCGGCCACCCAGCCCCAGCATTTT.

This clone was found a few times. This chain links TRBV2 with TRBJ1-5, with a weak D call TRBD1 (5 bases). Trimming took off 4 bases at V and 1 base at J, with 8 bases between the two ends. The CDR3 contains 14 residues. Germline CDR1 is SNHLY and CDR2 is FYNNEI. This CDR3 reads CASSARDSNQPQHF. CDR3 sequence (DNA): TGTGCCAGCAGTGCCCGGGACAGCAATCAGCCCCAGCATTTT.

This clone came up a few times. V usage is TRBV19 and J usage is TRBJ2-5; 9 nucleotides match TRBD2. The CDR3 totals 11 residues. CDR1 and CDR2 (germline): LNHDA, SQIVND (reference sequence). V gave up 9 bases and J gave up 12 bases; unmatched junction bases: 8. This chain's CDR3 is CARTLAGVKYF. The CDR3 DNA reads TGTGCCAGGACCTTAGCGGGAGTAAAGTACTTC. The variable domain in full, with the rest retrieved from reference TRBV19 and TRBJ2-5, is DGGITQSPKYLFRKEGQNVTLSCEQNLNHDAMYWYRQDPGQGLRLIYYSQIVNDFQKGDIAEGYSVSREKKESFPLTVTSAQKNPTAFYLCARTLAGVKYFGPGTRLLVL.

V gene TRBV4-2 combines with J gene TRBJ2-1, with 7 bases identical to TRBD2. Germline assignment: CDR1 LGHNA and CDR2 YNFKEQ. This CDR3 is 19 amino acids long. Trimming took 0 bases from V and 7 from J; bases not matched to a gene: 18. The CDR3 DNA follows: TGTGCCAGCAGCCAAGAGTGGTACGACCCGGGAGGCAGGGCTAATGAGCAGTTCTTC. Protein product: CASSQEWYDPGGRANEQFF.

The J gene is TRBJ2-7, the V gene TRBV29-1; no clear D. The germline gives CDR1 SQVTM, CDR2 ANQGSEA. The V end lost 6 bases, the J end lost 7 bases, and 19 bases lay between the germline ends. The CDR3 covers 13 residues. CDR3 nucleotides: TGCAGCGTCCGTTCCGGCCCCTGGGGAGAGCAGTACTTC. This encodes CSVRSGPWGEQYF.

The chain is built from TRBV6-1 and TRBJ2-7, with TRBD2 matching over 7 bases. CDR1 is MNHNS and CDR2 is SASEGT in the germline V gene. The CDR3 has 15 amino acids. V shed 4 bases and J 3 bases; nucleotides not matched to a gene: 9. The CDR3 protein is CASSVGPSGVYEQYF. The CDR3 nucleotides are TGTGCCAGCAGTGTCGGCCCTAGCGGTGTCTACGAGCAGTACTTC.

V gene TRBV6-1 combines with J gene TRBJ2-1, with 9 bases lining up with TRBD2. The ends lost 5 bases at V and 5 bases at J; junction bases unmatched: 7. The CDR3 has 15 residues. Germline lookup yields CDR1 MNHNS and CDR2 SASEGT. CDR3 bases: TGTGCCAGCAGTCCCCCGGCTAGCGGGAACAATGAGCAGTTCTTC. Translated: CASSPPASGNNEQFF.

V is TRBV28 and J is TRBJ1-2; the match to TRBD1 covers 7 bases. The CDR3 totals 13 residues. V was pared by 5 bases and J by 7 bases, with 7 bases of the junction left unmatched. Germline loops: CDR1 MDHEN, CDR2 SYDVKM. As DNA, the CDR3 is TGTGCCAGCAGTCTTACAGGGGAGGGTGGCTACACCTTC. Protein product: CASSLTGEGGYTF.

The CDR3 reads CASSSDSPMQFF. The CDR3 DNA is TGTGCCAGCAGTTCGGACAGCCCAATGCAGTTCTTC. The chain employs TRBV2 and TRBJ2-1, with D tentatively TRBD1 (6 bases). The CDR3 length is 12 residues. CDR1 is SNHLY, CDR2 FYNNEI, per germline. V shed 5 bases and J shed 12 bases, with 14 bases lying between them.

This clone came up many times. The sample has other DNA sequences that encode this CDR3 too. The rearrangement uses TRBV2 and TRBJ2-2; the D gene is possibly TRBD2 (6 bases). The CDR3 sequence is 13 residues long. The V gene lost 1 base and the J gene lost 6 bases, with 6 bases spanning the gap. Germline V gene lookup returns CDR1 SNHLY and CDR2 FYNNEI. Here the CDR3 reads CASSEVAAGELFF. CDR3 bases: TGTGCCAGCAGTGAAGTAGCGGCCGGGGAGCTGTTTTTT.

The V and J genes are TRBV2 and TRBJ2-7; 7 bases are shared with TRBD2. The CDR3 covers 14 residues. The trim removed 7 bases at V and 4 bases at J, leaving 10 bases unmatched. From germline, CDR1 is SNHLY and CDR2 FYNNEI. The chain's CDR3 is CASTLGRARYEQYF. DNA for the CDR3: TGTGCCAGCACCCTTGGGAGGGCCCGGTACGAGCAGTACTTC.